Each of the 32 T cell receptor beta chains below was sequenced from the same sample in a study of T-cell reconstitution after alpha-beta-depleted transplantation in children. Preparing the TCRbeta library involved the use of unique molecular identifiers. MiXCR was run by TCRdb on the PCR reads, yielding one entry per CDR3 protein. The sample carries a few hundred thousand distinct CDR3 sequences, about a quarter recorded once. This material consisted of PBMCs, taken before TCRalphabeta/CD19-depleted stem cell transplant. These receptors originate from a boy under three years old with Wiskott-Aldrich syndrome, due to receive a stem cell transplant.

V usage is TRBV20-1 and J usage is TRBJ2-3; TRBD2 matches 7 bases. The V and J ends lost 2 bases and 2 bases, in that order; junction bases with no gene match: 7. CDR3 length equals 15 residues. Germline CDR1 is DFQATT and CDR2 is SNEGSKA (reference sequence). For the CDR3, the DNA is TGCAGTGCTAGAACCGGGCTAGCGGACACAGATACGCAGTATTTT. Protein sequence: CSARTGLADTDTQYF.

This clonotype was seen a few times. This chain joins TRBV5-1 and TRBJ2-2; no definite D call. CDR1 SGHRS and CDR2 YFSETQ come from the germline V gene. Trimming stripped 1 base from V and 6 bases from J, with 4 bases between. CDR3 length: 12 residues. The CDR3 loop is CASSLTSGELFF. Written as DNA, the CDR3 is TGCGCCAGCAGCTTGACGTCCGGGGAGCTGTTTTTT.

This clonotype was seen a handful of times. A clone one base away is much larger, so this may be a read error. The chain carries TRBV9 and TRBJ2-1, with D tentatively TRBD2 (6 bases). V was clipped by 1 base and J by 0 bases, with 8 bases between them. This CDR3 is 15 amino acids long. Germline CDR1 SGDLS, CDR2 YYNGEE. CDR3 sequence: CASSVYGSSYNEQFF. The CDR3 nucleotides read TGTGCCAGCAGCGTATACGGGAGCTCCTACAATGAGCAGTTCTTC. Variable domain in full (rest from reference TRBV9 and TRBJ2-1): DSGVTQTPKHLITATGQRVTLRCSPRSGDLSVYWYQQSLDQGLQFLIQYYNGEERAKGNILERFSAQQFPDLHSELNLSSLELGDSALYFCASSVYGSSYNEQFFGPGTRLTVL.

V is TRBV12-3 or TRBV12-4 and J is TRBJ2-5; TRBD1 matches 8 bases. Trimming removed 3 bases from V and 1 base from J; junction bases left unmatched: 7. The CDR3 has 16 residues. The DNA for the CDR3 is TGTGCCAGCAGTTTGGGGGGACAGGCCACCCAAGAGACCCAGTACTTC. Translation gives CASSLGGQATQETQYF.

This clonotype was seen more than once but under ten times. V and J are TRBV9 and TRBJ2-1; D is perhaps TRBD2 (5 bases). V was clipped by 5 bases and J by 7 bases, with 22 bases between them. CDR1 is SGDLS, CDR2 YYNGEE, per germline. This CDR3 has 16 residues. This chain's CDR3 is CASSRVVTIPLNEQFF. As DNA, the CDR3 is TGTGCCAGCAGTCGAGTCGTGACTATACCTTTAAATGAGCAGTTCTTC.

The chain joins TRBV4-1 to TRBJ1-1; a weak D match, TRBD1 (6 bases). The germline CDR1 and CDR2 sequences are MGHRA and YSYEKL. V dropped 0 bases and J dropped 10 bases, with 12 bases sitting between them. There are 13 residues in the CDR3. The CDR3 DNA follows: TGCGCCAGCAGCCAAGATTCTGAGGGGGGAGCTTTCTTT. Encoded protein: CASSQDSEGGAFF.

The chain links TRBV28 to TRBJ1-1; maybe TRBD1 (6 bases). V was pared by 7 bases and J by 6 bases, with 15 bases between. CDR1 MDHEN and CDR2 SYDVKM come from the germline V gene. The CDR3 sequence is 13 residues long. This chain's CDR3 is CASKTQGAPEAFF. The CDR3 DNA reads as TGTGCCAGCAAGACACAGGGAGCGCCTGAAGCTTTCTTT. Filled out from reference TRBV28 and TRBJ1-1, the complete variable domain reads DVKVTQSSRYLVKRTGEKVFLECVQDMDHENMFWYRQDPGLGLRLIYFSYDVKMKEKGDIPEGYSVSREKKERFSLILESASTNQTSMYLCASKTQGAPEAFFGQGTRLTVV.

This clonotype was recorded a few times. V is TRBV5-1 and J is TRBJ2-3, with 13 bases lining up with TRBD2. The CDR3 totals 19 residues. Germline V CDR1 and CDR2: SGHRS, YFSETQ. The V and J ends lost 4 bases and 1 base, in that order; junction bases with no gene match: 12. In DNA form, the CDR3 reads TGCGCCAGCAGCCCACTAAGAGGACTAGCGGGAGCGCGCACAGATACGCAGTATTTT. It encodes CASSPLRGLAGARTDTQYF.

In its sample, this clonotype was seen a few times. The chain carries TRBV5-1 and TRBJ2-1, with 8 bases fitting TRBD1. This CDR3 is 14 amino acids long. Germline CDR1 and CDR2: SGHRS and YFSETQ. The ends lost 0 bases at V and 10 bases at J; junction bases unmatched: 6. CDR3 nucleotide sequence: TGCGCCAGCAGCTTGGATCAGGGGGCGGGGGAGCAGTTCTTC. It specifies CASSLDQGAGEQFF.

The V call is TRBV10-3, the J call TRBJ2-1; D is unresolved. This CDR3 has 13 residues. Germline V gene sequence: CDR1 ENHRY, CDR2 SYGVKD. Trimming left V 3 bases short and J 3 bases short, with 6 bases between. The CDR3 sequence: CAISDGNYNEQFF. In DNA, the CDR3 is TGTGCCATCAGTGACGGAAACTACAATGAGCAGTTCTTC.

This clonotype turned up a few times. The chain joins TRBV5-1 to TRBJ2-7; 7 bases match TRBD1. After removal of 6 bases from V and 0 bases from J, the junction contained 6 bases not matched to a gene. This CDR3 comprises 14 residues. CDR1 is SGHRS and CDR2 is YFSETQ in the germline V gene. CDR3 bases: TGCGCCAGCACCCTGGACAGGAGCTCCTACGAGCAGTACTTC. Its translation: CASTLDRSSYEQYF.

The chain is built from TRBV10-3 and TRBJ2-5; weak D call: TRBD1 (6 bases). The ends were cut back, 2 bases at V and 4 bases at J, with 14 bases in the middle. The CDR3 runs to 15 residues. Germline loops: CDR1 ENHRY, CDR2 SYGVKD. As DNA, the CDR3 is TGTGCCATCAGTGAGACAACAGGGAAGGGAGAGACCCAGTACTTC. As protein: CAISETTGKGETQYF.

This clonotype was counted between two and nine times. The chain employs TRBV5-1 and TRBJ2-5; D gene uncertain. The germline V gene encodes CDR1 SGHRS and CDR2 YFSETQ. V was pared by 0 bases and J by 7 bases, with 16 bases between. The CDR3 totals 15 residues. CDR3 loop: CASSLVLFGSGTQYF. CDR3 DNA: TGCGCCAGCAGCTTGGTGCTGTTTGGGTCAGGGACCCAGTACTTC. The whole variable domain, remainder taken from reference TRBV5-1 and TRBJ2-5, is KAGVTQTPRYLIKTRGQQVTLSCSPISGHRSVSWYQQTPGQGLQFLFEYFSETQRNKGNFPGRFSGRQFSNSRSEMNVSTLELGDSALYLCASSLVLFGSGTQYFGPGTRLLVL.

The chain recombines TRBV7-7 with TRBJ2-2; TRBD1 aligns across 11 bases. CDR1 is SSHAT, CDR2 FNYEAQ, per germline (reference sequence). The V segment lost 5 bases and the J segment 5 bases; nucleotides outside the gene matches: 7. The CDR3 is 16 residues long. The CDR3 region is CASSPRTGGRTGELFF. Written as DNA, the CDR3 is TGTGCCAGCAGCCCCAGGACAGGGGGCCGAACCGGGGAGCTGTTTTTT.

The chain is built from TRBV7-6 and TRBJ2-1; TRBD2 matches at 8 bases. Germline-derived CDR1 and CDR2 are SGHVS and FNYEAQ. V shed 8 bases, J shed 15 bases, and the junction held 15 bases outside the gene matches. This CDR3 has 13 amino acids. The CDR3 region is CASAGLAEIPLFF. The CDR3 DNA is TGTGCCAGCGCAGGACTAGCAGAGATACCCCTGTTCTTC.

This rearrangement joins TRBV6-5 to TRBJ2-7; D tentatively fits TRBD1 or TRBD2 (5 bases each). The V gene lost 2 bases and the J gene lost 0 bases, with 8 bases spanning the gap. The CDR3 runs 14 residues. The germline V gene encodes CDR1 MNHEY and CDR2 SVGAGI. CDR3 region: CASSYGTYSYEQYF. The DNA for the CDR3 is TGTGCCAGCAGTTACGGGACGTACTCCTACGAGCAGTACTTC.

A remark on this clonotype: A much bigger clone sits one base away, suggesting this may be a read error. The rearrangement uses TRBV5-1 and TRBJ2-5; D call uncertain. V lost 0 bases and J 4 bases, leaving 4 bases between the germline ends. In germline, CDR1 is SGHRS, CDR2 YFSETQ. This CDR3 region has 12 residues. The CDR3: CASSLEVETQYF. The CDR3 DNA reads TGCGCCAGCAGCTTGGAGGTAGAGACCCAGTACTTC.

In this sample, this clonotype turned up a few times. V gene TRBV3-1 combines with J gene TRBJ2-1, with D hard to call. The CDR3 spans 16 residues. V shed 5 bases and J shed 0 bases, with 14 bases lying between them. Germline CDR1 LGHDT, CDR2 YNNKEL (reference sequence). This CDR3 reads CASSSDHRSSYNEQFF. CDR3 bases: TGTGCCAGCAGCTCTGATCACCGAAGCTCCTACAATGAGCAGTTCTTC.

This clonotype was found once. V and J are TRBV29-1 and TRBJ2-5; TRBD2 agrees at 7 bases. Germline assignment: CDR1 SQVTM and CDR2 ANQGSEA. V shed 5 bases and J 1 base; nucleotides not matched to a gene: 10. The CDR3 consists of 15 residues. The CDR3 loop is CSVRGGSVGQETQYF. Here the CDR3 DNA reads TGCAGCGTTCGCGGCGGGAGCGTGGGCCAAGAGACCCAGTACTTC. The full variable domain, in which reference TRBV29-1 and TRBJ2-5 provide the parts outside the CDR3, is SAVISQKPSRDICQRGTSLTIQCQVDSQVTMMFWYRQQPGQSLTLIATANQGSEATYESGFVIDKFPISRPNLTFSTLTVSNMSPEDSSIYLCSVRGGSVGQETQYFGPGTRLLVL.

The chain employs TRBV28 and TRBJ2-5, with D unresolved. The V gene lost 6 bases and the J gene lost 1 base, with 12 bases spanning the gap. Germline V gives CDR1 MDHEN, CDR2 SYDVKM. This CDR3 comprises 14 residues. CDR3 protein: CASRVAIAQETQYF. CDR3 DNA: TGTGCCAGCAGGGTCGCTATAGCCCAAGAGACCCAGTACTTC.

The chain links TRBV7-9 to TRBJ2-1; TRBD2 agrees at 7 bases. The length of the CDR3 is 16 residues. Trimming took 1 base from V and 0 from J; bases not matched to a gene: 3. The germline V gene encodes CDR1 SEHNR and CDR2 FQNEAQ (reference sequence). The CDR3 reads CASSLGGLISYNEQFF. The CDR3 nucleotides are TGTGCCAGCAGCTTAGGGGGACTAATCTCCTACAATGAGCAGTTCTTC.

The rearrangement links TRBV7-2 to TRBJ2-5; 12 bases match TRBD2. CDR1 SGHTA and CDR2 FQGNSA come from the germline V gene. J gave up 4 bases and V 5 bases, and 8 bases lay outside the gene matches. This CDR3 spans 16 amino acids. CDR3 amino acids: CASSPSSGRVRETQYF. The DNA for the CDR3 is TGTGCCAGCAGCCCCTCTAGCGGGAGGGTCAGAGAGACCCAGTACTTC.

This clonotype was detected only a few times. The gene calls are TRBV5-1 and TRBJ2-3; TRBD2 matches at 12 bases. CDR3 length: 15 residues. The germline V gene encodes CDR1 SGHRS and CDR2 YFSETQ. The V gene end was trimmed by 6 bases and the J gene end by 1 base; junction bases not matched to a gene: 3. CDR3 protein: CASNRLAGGTDTQYF. CDR3 DNA sequence: TGCGCCAGCAACCGACTAGCGGGAGGCACAGATACGCAGTATTTT.

The V call is TRBV9, the J call TRBJ2-3; D call uncertain. The CDR3 has 14 amino acids. Germline V gives CDR1 SGDLS, CDR2 YYNGEE. Trimming left V 4 bases short and J 0 bases short, with 9 bases between. CDR3 DNA sequence: TGTGCCAGCAGCCAAGACGCTAGCACAGATACGCAGTATTTT. Translating gives CASSQDASTDTQYF.

This clonotype was counted a few times. V and J are TRBV5-1 and TRBJ2-2; no clear D. This CDR3 spans 15 amino acids. Germline loops: CDR1 SGHRS, CDR2 YFSETQ. V was trimmed by 7 bases and J by 0 bases, leaving 13 bases between them. DNA for the CDR3: TGCGCCAGCTTCGGTGGTTATTCGAACACCGGGGAGCTGTTTTTT. Its protein is CASFGGYSNTGELFF.

This clonotype was recorded a few times. The chain employs TRBV6-2 or TRBV6-3 and TRBJ1-2; D ambiguous. The CDR3 is 11 amino acids. Germline CDR1 and CDR2: MNHEY and SVGEGT. The V end was cut by 0 bases, the J end by 8 bases, with 4 bases between. CDR3 region: CASSYSTGYTF. DNA for the CDR3: TGTGCCAGCAGTTACTCGACCGGCTACACCTTC.

The chain links TRBV5-1 to TRBJ2-7; TRBD1 is a possible D gene (6 bases). Germline V gene data show CDR1 as SGHRS and CDR2 as YFSETQ. The CDR3 is 15 amino acids. Trimming removed 2 bases at V and 3 bases at J, with 15 bases between. DNA of the CDR3: TGCGCCAGCAGCTTCGTTACAGGGAATGTCTACGAGCAGTACTTC. Protein product: CASSFVTGNVYEQYF.

This clonotype was counted a few times. The chain combines TRBV7-9 with TRBJ2-1, with D unclear. The CDR3 contains 16 residues. The V gene's germline CDR1 is SEHNR and CDR2 FQNEAQ (reference sequence). V lost 2 bases to trimming and J lost 0 bases, with 11 bases between them. The CDR3 nucleotides are TGTGCCAGCAGCTTAATCGGGTTCGGCTCCTACAATGAGCAGTTCTTC. Protein product: CASSLIGFGSYNEQFF.

This clonotype has more than one count but fewer than ten. This sequence joins TRBV10-2 and TRBJ2-1; no definite D call. Germline CDR1 is WSHSY and CDR2 is SAAADI. V was shortened by 0 bases and J by 7 bases, with 10 bases between the two germline ends. This CDR3 spans 14 amino acids. The CDR3 nucleotides read TGCGCCAGCAGTGAGTCGAAGGGTTGGAATGAGCAGTTCTTC. Translating gives CASSESKGWNEQFF.

This clonotype was seen only once. The rearrangement uses TRBV6-5 and TRBJ2-5; D remains unclear. Germline V gene sequence: CDR1 MNHEY, CDR2 SVGAGI. The CDR3 has 16 amino acids. V was pared by 2 bases and J by 0 bases, with 13 bases between. The CDR3 coding sequence is TGTGCCAGCAGTTACGTTGGAAGGCCATACCAAGAGACCCAGTACTTC. Translating it yields CASSYVGRPYQETQYF.

A few counts support this clonotype. The V gene is TRBV7-8, the J gene TRBJ2-3, with 15 bases identical to TRBD2. CDR3 length equals 19 residues. Germline V gives CDR1 SGHVS, CDR2 FQNEAQ. J was trimmed by 4 bases and V by 6 bases; bases with no gene match: 14. CDR3 in amino acids: CASRETGTSGRMRADTQYF. In DNA form, the CDR3 reads TGTGCCAGCAGAGAAACCGGGACTAGCGGGAGGATGAGGGCAGATACGCAGTATTTT.

The chain uses TRBV29-1 and TRBJ2-3; 7 bases map to TRBD2. Germline loops: CDR1 SQVTM, CDR2 ANQGSEA. CDR3 length: 15 residues. V shed 6 bases, J shed 1 base, and the junction held 10 bases outside the gene matches. The CDR3 region has the DNA TGCAGCGTCAGGAGACATGGGGGGGGCACAGATACGCAGTATTTT. Amino acids: CSVRRHGGGTDTQYF.